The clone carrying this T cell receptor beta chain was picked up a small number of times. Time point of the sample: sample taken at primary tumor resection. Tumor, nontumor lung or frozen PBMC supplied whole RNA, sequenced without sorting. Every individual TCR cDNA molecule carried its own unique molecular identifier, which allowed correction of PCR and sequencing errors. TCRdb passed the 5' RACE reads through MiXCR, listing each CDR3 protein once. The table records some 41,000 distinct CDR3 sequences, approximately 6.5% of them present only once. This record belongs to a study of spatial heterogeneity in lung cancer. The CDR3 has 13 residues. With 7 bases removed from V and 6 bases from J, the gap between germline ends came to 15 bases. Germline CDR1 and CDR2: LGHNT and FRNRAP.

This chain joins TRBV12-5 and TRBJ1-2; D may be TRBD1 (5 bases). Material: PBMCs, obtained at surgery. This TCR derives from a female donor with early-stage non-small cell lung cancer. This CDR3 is CASAGGEEDGYTF. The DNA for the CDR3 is TGTGCTAGTGCCGGGGGGGAGGAGGATGGCTACACCTTC.